The clone carrying this T cell receptor (beta chain) was counted ten times or more. Between the trimmed V and J ends, which lost 11 bases and 5 bases, there was a span of 18 bases. Germline V gene data show CDR1 as SEHNR and CDR2 as FQNEAQ (reference sequence). This CDR3 comprises 13 residues. TCRbeta library preparation incorporated unique molecular identifiers. TCRdb re-analysed the PCR reads in MiXCR, keeping a single row per CDR3 protein. The sample shows a few hundred thousand distinct CDR3 sequences, around a tenth of them seen only once. These data originate in a study of T-cell reconstitution after alpha-beta-depleted transplantation in children.

The chain combines TRBV7-9 with TRBJ1-1; a possible D gene is TRBD1 (6 bases). Here the sequenced sample was PBMCs, taken before TCRalphabeta/CD19-depleted stem cell transplant. The TCR was taken from a boy under three years old with acute myeloid leukemia, due to receive a stem cell transplant. CDR3 sequence (DNA): TGTGCCGGATATGGGGGGGCGCTTACTGAAGCTTTCTTT. As protein: CAGYGGALTEAFF.